The sequence of this T cell receptor beta chain was determined in a study of spatial heterogeneity in lung cancer. Study results and caveats: Mutation counts in tumors were tracked by counts of expanded intratumoral alpha and beta TCRs.

Indicated time point: sample taken at primary tumor resection. Sequencing was performed on whole RNA extracted from tumor and nontumor lung tissue, or from frozen PBMC, and the material was left unsorted. Germline loops: CDR1 SGHAT, CDR2 FQNNGV. The CDR3 has 16 amino acids. V shed 5 bases and J 1 base; nucleotides not matched to a gene: 4. TCRdb fed the 5' RACE reads into MiXCR, producing one record per CDR3 protein. The repertoire holds around 3,500 distinct CDR3 sequences, with roughly 26% as singletons. A few counts support this clonotype. What it binds is not known. Being off target in a library aimed at alpha chains, this beta chain has a size of little meaning.

This chain joins TRBV11-2 and TRBJ2-3, with TRBD2 matching 12 bases. This clonotype originated in a male donor with early-stage non-small cell lung cancer. The sample in question was lung tumor tissue, obtained at surgery. The CDR3 region is CASSSRLAGGTDTQYF. The CDR3 nucleotides read TGTGCCAGCAGCAGCCGACTAGCGGGGGGCACAGATACGCAGTATTTT.